This T cell receptor (beta chain) was obtained from a study of cytomegalovirus exposure and HLA in healthy donors. Across the study: Around 85 million unique TCR sequences came from HLA-typed donors in an early release.

Trimming shortened V by 1 base and J by 1 base, and 15 bases separated the two germline ends. This CDR3 is 17 amino acids long. The germline CDR1 and CDR2 sequences are LGHNA and YNFKEQ. The PCR had 60 Vbeta and 13 Jbeta primers. The assay was immunoSEQ multiplex PCR, and TCRdb's table has in-frame clones only and misses some. The table has tens of thousands of clones, about 65% seen once. Study-wide findings and caveats: A list of approximately 160 TCR beta chains associated with cytomegalovirus was given. Rarity characterized most TCR sequences, yet some public TCRs appeared in many donors.

As to this clone: Its target is not known.

Specimen: PBMCs. The chain joins TRBV4-2 to TRBJ2-3, with D possibly being TRBD1 (6 bases). This clonotype originated in a man aged 50 to 60 in good health and CMV-seropositive. The CDR3 DNA reads TGTGCCAGCAGCCAAGCCTTAGGCTCAGGGGGCACAGATACGCAGTATTTT. Its translation is CASSQALGSGGTDTQYF.